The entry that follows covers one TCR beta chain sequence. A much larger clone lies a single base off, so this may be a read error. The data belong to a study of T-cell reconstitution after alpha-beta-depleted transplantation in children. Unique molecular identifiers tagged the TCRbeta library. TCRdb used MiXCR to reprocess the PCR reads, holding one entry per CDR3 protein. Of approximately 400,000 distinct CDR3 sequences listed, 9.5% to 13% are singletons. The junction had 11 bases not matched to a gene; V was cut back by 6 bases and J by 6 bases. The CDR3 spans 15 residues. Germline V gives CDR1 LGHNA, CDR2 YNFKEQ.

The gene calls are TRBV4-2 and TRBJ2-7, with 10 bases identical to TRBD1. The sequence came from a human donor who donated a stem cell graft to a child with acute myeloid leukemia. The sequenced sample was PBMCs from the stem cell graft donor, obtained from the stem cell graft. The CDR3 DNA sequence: TGTGCCAGCAGAAATCAAGGGACAGGGGTCCCCGAGCAGTACTTC. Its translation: CASRNQGTGVPEQYF.